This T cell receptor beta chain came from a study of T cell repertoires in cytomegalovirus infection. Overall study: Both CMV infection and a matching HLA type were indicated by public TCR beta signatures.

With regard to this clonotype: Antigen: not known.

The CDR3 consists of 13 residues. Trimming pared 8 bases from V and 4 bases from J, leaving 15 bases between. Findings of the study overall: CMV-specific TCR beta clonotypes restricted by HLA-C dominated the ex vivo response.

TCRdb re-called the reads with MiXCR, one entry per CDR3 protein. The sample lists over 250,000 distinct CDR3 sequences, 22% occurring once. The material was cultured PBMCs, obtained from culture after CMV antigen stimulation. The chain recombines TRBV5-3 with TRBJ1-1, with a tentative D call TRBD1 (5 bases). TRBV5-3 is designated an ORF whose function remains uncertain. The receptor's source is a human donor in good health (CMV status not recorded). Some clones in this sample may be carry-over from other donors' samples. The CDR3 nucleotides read TGTGCCAGCAGGGACGGGTTGGGCACTGAAGCTTTCTTT. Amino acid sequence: CASRDGLGTEAFF.